By sample fraction, the clone carrying this T cell receptor beta chain is medium-sized. Its matching antigen is unknown. The CDR3 spans 16 residues. Trimming took 10 bases from V and 9 from J, leaving 25 bases between them. The germline CDR1 and CDR2 sequences are ENHRY and SYGVKD. Profiled with immunoSEQ multiplex PCR; TCRdb holds only in-frame clones, not every one. The sample records about 4,500 clones, around two thirds being singletons. The sample originates from a study of lymphopenia after photon versus proton radiotherapy. Study outcomes and limitations: After lymphocyte nadir, photon-treated repertoires showed oligoclonal expansion, especially CD8+ Temra. Photon-treated patients lost naive T cells and TCR diversity; proton-treated stayed stable. Authors raise, but do not show, better survival with proton therapy.

J is TRBJ1-6 and V is TRBV10-3; the D gene is possibly TRBD1 (6 bases). The sample here was peripheral blood, taken from a patient treated with proton-based radiotherapy. This TCR came from a man older than 75 with esophageal cancer. The CDR3 sequence: CATPPGHLATSSPLHF. For the CDR3, the DNA is TGTGCCACCCCACCGGGACATCTGGCCACCAGTTCACCCCTCCACTTT.